Shown below are 16 T cell receptor beta chains from a single sample sequenced in a study of blood T cell repertoires in COVID-19. Measured with immunoSEQ multiplex PCR; TCRdb has only the in-frame clones, and not every one. The sample has 200,000 to 250,000 clones, around 84% seen once. Sequenced input: peripheral blood. These receptor sequences come from a woman of 80 years or more with active or convalescent COVID-19.

The chain recombines TRBV19 with TRBJ1-5; D perhaps matches TRBD1 (6 bases). Trimming cost V 5 bases and J 6 bases, with 14 bases left between them. Germline assignment: CDR1 LNHDA and CDR2 SQIVND (reference sequence). The CDR3 consists of 14 residues. The DNA of the CDR3 is TGTGCCAGTAGTGGTGAACGGGGGGCTCAGCCCCAGCATTTT. Its protein is CASSGERGAQPQHF.

This rearrangement joins TRBV3-1 (or the pseudogene TRBV3-2) to TRBJ2-7; TRBD2 aligns across 8 bases. Trimming removed 1 base from V and 3 bases from J; junction bases left unmatched: 8. The germline CDR1 and CDR2 sequences are LGHDT and YNNKEL (reference sequence). This CDR3 has 16 residues. CDR3: CASSQAGTRGFYEQYF. In DNA, the CDR3 is TGTGCCAGCAGCCAAGCCGGGACTAGAGGTTTCTACGAGCAGTACTTC.

This chain links TRBV4-1 with TRBJ2-1, with 9 bases fitting TRBD2. The V gene end was trimmed by 1 base and the J gene end by 15 bases; junction bases not matched to a gene: 13. The CDR3 covers 15 residues. The germline CDR1 and CDR2 sequences are MGHRA and YSYEKL. Written as DNA, the CDR3 is TGCGCCAGCAGCCAAGCTCCTTCGATAGCGGGAGTATGGTTCTTC. Translation: CASSQAPSIAGVWFF.

DNA for the CDR3: TGTGCCAGCAAGAACTTGGTCGGGGGTTGGGCCGGGGAGCTGTTTTTT. As protein: CASKNLVGGWAGELFF. The rearrangement links TRBV3-1 (or the pseudogene TRBV3-2) to TRBJ2-2; a possible D gene is TRBD2 (6 bases). The CDR3 runs to 16 residues. V was shortened by 7 bases and J by 6 bases, with 21 bases between the two germline ends. Germline V gene data show CDR1 as LGHDT and CDR2 as YNNKEL (reference sequence).

The chain combines TRBV5-5 with TRBJ2-7, with D unresolved. Germline values: CDR1 SGHKS, CDR2 YYEKEE (reference sequence). The CDR3 runs to 16 residues. Trimming pared 4 bases from V and 0 bases from J, leaving 17 bases between. The CDR3 spells CASSIDSTSSSYEQYF. DNA of the CDR3: TGTGCCAGCAGCATCGACTCGACTTCGAGCTCCTACGAGCAGTACTTC.

The rearrangement joins TRBV6-5 to TRBJ1-2; D perhaps matches TRBD1 (6 bases). V was pared by 2 bases and J by 3 bases, with 16 bases between. CDR3 size: 16 residues. The germline V gene has CDR1 MNHEY and CDR2 SVGAGI. The CDR3 DNA sequence: TGTGCCAGCAGTTACAGCGTTGGGGGGGCTTACTATGGCTACACCTTC. It yields the protein CASSYSVGGAYYGYTF.

This clone was seen a few times. V gene TRBV6-2 or TRBV6-3 combines with J gene TRBJ2-7, with D tentatively TRBD1 (6 bases). This CDR3 is 14 amino acids long. Germline V gives CDR1 MNHEY, CDR2 SVGEGT. V gave up 4 bases and J gave up 1 base, with 11 bases separating them. This chain's CDR3 is CASSSMTGSYEQYF. The CDR3 bases are TGTGCCAGCAGTTCAATGACAGGATCCTACGAGCAGTACTTC.

The chain couples TRBV19 to TRBJ2-7; TRBD2 agrees at 12 bases. The J segment lost 4 bases and the V segment lost 5 bases, leaving 15 bases of the junction unmatched. The CDR3 has 18 amino acids. CDR1 and CDR2 from the germline V gene are LNHDA and SQIVND (reference sequence). CDR3 bases: TGTGCCAGTAGTCCGCGAACCCCGCGACTAGCGGGAGTTTACGAGCAGTACTTC. This sequence encodes CASSPRTPRLAGVYEQYF.

This chain connects TRBV2 to TRBJ1-5; D might be TRBD1 (6 bases). This CDR3 is built from 14 residues. The germline V and J ends were trimmed by 6 bases and 1 base, with 10 bases remaining between them. CDR1 is SNHLY and CDR2 is FYNNEI in the germline V gene. The CDR3 loop reads CASSRTASNQPQHF. The CDR3 DNA reads TGTGCCAGCAGCAGGACAGCCAGCAATCAGCCCCAGCATTTT.

The CDR3 protein is CASSLYLNGELFF. DNA of the CDR3: TGTGCCAGCAGTCTATACCTCAACGGGGAGCTGTTTTTT. The chain couples TRBV6-5 to TRBJ2-2; D is unclear. V shed 5 bases and J shed 7 bases, with 11 bases lying between them. Germline V gene lookup returns CDR1 MNHEY and CDR2 SVGAGI. This CDR3 contains 13 residues.

The chain employs TRBV7-3 and TRBJ2-2; D possibly corresponds to TRBD2 (5 bases). The germline gives CDR1 SGHTA, CDR2 FQGTGA. The CDR3 is 13 amino acids. V shed 1 base and J shed 7 bases, with 7 bases lying between them. This chain's CDR3 is CASSLRGIGELFF. The CDR3 region has the DNA TGTGCCAGCAGCTTAAGAGGGATCGGGGAGCTGTTTTTT. The whole variable domain, filled in from reference TRBV7-3 and TRBJ2-2, reads GAGVSQTPSNKVTEKGKYVELRCDPISGHTALYWYRQSLGQGPEFLIYFQGTGAADDSGLPNDRFFAVRPEGSVSTLKIQRTERGDSAVYLCASSLRGIGELFFGEGSRLTVL.

This sequence joins TRBV21-1 and TRBJ1-4; the table's D call of TRBD1 was not tested on the DNA. TRBV21-1 constitutes a pseudogene. The length of the CDR3 is 16 residues. The CDR3 DNA reads as TGTGCCAGCAGCAAACTTGGGACAGGGTCGCGTGAAAAACTGTTTTTT. It translates to CASSKLGTGSREKLFF.

V is TRBV5-1 and J is TRBJ2-5; 10 bases match TRBD1. Germline CDR1 reads SGHRS; CDR2 reads YFSETQ. The CDR3 runs to 15 residues. V trimming: 0 bases; J trimming: 5 bases; junction bases outside the gene matches: 4. The CDR3 region is CASSLGGQGSETQYF. The CDR3 DNA follows: TGCGCCAGCAGCTTGGGGGGACAGGGGTCGGAGACCCAGTACTTC. Filled out from reference TRBV5-1 and TRBJ2-5, the complete variable domain reads KAGVTQTPRYLIKTRGQQVTLSCSPISGHRSVSWYQQTPGQGLQFLFEYFSETQRNKGNFPGRFSGRQFSNSRSEMNVSTLELGDSALYLCASSLGGQGSETQYFGPGTRLLVL.

This clone appeared a few times. V gene TRBV9 combines with J gene TRBJ2-5, with TRBD2 matching 8 bases. The CDR3 has 16 residues. With 4 bases clipped from V and 1 base from J, the junction kept 9 bases outside the gene matches. Germline loops: CDR1 SGDLS, CDR2 YYNGEE. CDR3 protein: CASSPGGLAGQETQYF. The DNA of the CDR3 is TGTGCCAGCAGCCCAGGAGGGCTAGCGGGCCAAGAGACCCAGTACTTC.

This sequence joins TRBV5-1 and TRBJ2-2; no firm D call. CDR1 SGHRS and CDR2 YFSETQ come from the germline V gene. The CDR3 totals 13 residues. The germline V and J ends were trimmed by 4 bases and 4 bases, with 8 bases remaining between them. The CDR3 region has the DNA TGCGCCAGCAGCACCGACTCCACCGGGGAGCTGTTTTTT. Protein: CASSTDSTGELFF.

V gene TRBV4-2 combines with J gene TRBJ1-6, with D perhaps matching TRBD1 (5 bases). Trimming pared 0 bases from V and 9 bases from J, leaving 15 bases between. The germline V gene has CDR1 LGHNA and CDR2 YNFKEQ. This CDR3 has 16 residues. CDR3 residues: CASSQELEGIGSPLHF. In DNA, the CDR3 is TGTGCCAGCAGCCAAGAGTTGGAGGGGATAGGTTCACCCCTCCACTTT.